This T cell receptor (beta chain) was sequenced during a study of spatial heterogeneity in lung cancer. Study-wide context: Compared with alpha-chain sequences, beta-chain sequences were consistently detected in greater numbers.

This clonotype has ten or more counts. Because the library targeted alpha chains, this beta chain is an off-target read whose size means little. The time point was: sample taken at primary tumor resection. From tumor, nontumor lung or frozen PBMC, whole RNA was taken unsorted for sequencing. TCRdb re-called the 5' RACE reads through MiXCR, storing one row per CDR3 protein. The sample holds roughly 13,000 distinct CDR3 sequences, 3.9% seen once. The CDR3 totals 13 residues. Trimming shortened V by 5 bases and J by 3 bases, and 10 bases separated the two germline ends. Germline V CDR1 and CDR2: DFQATT, SNEGSKA (reference sequence).

This TCR was sampled from a male donor with early-stage non-small cell lung cancer. The rearrangement uses TRBV20-1 and TRBJ2-2; D perhaps matches TRBD1 (6 bases). Sequences were derived from PBMCs, sampled at surgery. CDR3 sequence reads: CSAWDTDTGELFF. In DNA form, the CDR3 reads TGCAGTGCTTGGGACACTGACACCGGGGAGCTGTTTTTT.